A selection of T cell receptor beta chains follows, all from one sample in a study of cytomegalovirus exposure and HLA in healthy donors. Generated by immunoSEQ multiplex PCR, the TCRdb table keeps only in-frame clones and is missing some. The data hold over 200,000 clones, with more than 70% observed a single time. The sample was PBMCs. The receptor source for this set is a human donor in good health. Each CDR3 is given with its conserved first and last residue. D genes are given only for firm matches. Some rows mark clone size as missing; the rest say once, few, many or name a class of expanded clone.

size	J	V	D	CDR3	DNA
few	TRBJ1-1	TRBV5-4	TRBD1	CASSPRQGEAFF	TGTGCCAGCAGCCCCAGACAGGGGGAAGCTTTCTTT
.	TRBJ2-5	TRBV7-9	TRBD1	CASSLVGQQETQYF	TGTGCCAGCAGCTTAGTGGGACAGCAAGAGACCCAGTACTTC
.	TRBJ1-2	TRBV9	TRBD1	CASSVAQGALYGYTF	TGTGCCAGCAGCGTAGCACAGGGGGCCTTATATGGCTACACCTTC
.	TRBJ1-5	TRBV11-2	TRBD1	CASSPDRVQPQHF	TGTGCCAGCAGCCCCGACAGGGTTCAGCCCCAGCATTTT
.	TRBJ1-2	TRBV18	TRBD1	CASSPRTGGDLGGYTF	TGTGCCAGCTCACCACGTACAGGGGGCGACTTGGGCGGCTACACCTTC
.	TRBJ2-5	TRBV10-3	TRBD2	CAISPGLANSQETQYF	TGTGCCATCAGTCCTGGACTAGCCAACAGCCAAGAGACCCAGTACTTC
.	TRBJ2-3	TRBV10-3	.	CAISERTRSTDTQYF	TGTGCCATCAGTGAGAGGACTCGTAGCACAGATACGCAGTATTTT
.	TRBJ1-2	TRBV7-3	TRBD1	CASSPGGQGINYGYTF	TGTGCCAGCAGCCCAGGGGGCCAGGGGATTAACTATGGCTACACCTTC
.	TRBJ2-6	TRBV2	TRBD1	CASSISQGAGGANVLTF	TGTGCCAGCAGTATATCGCAGGGGGCTGGGGGGGCCAACGTCCTGACTTTC
.	TRBJ2-7	TRBV5-4	.	CASSLSGRGDSIEQYF	TGTGCCAGCAGCTTGTCTGGCAGGGGGGATTCGATCGAGCAGTACTTC
.	TRBJ2-7	TRBV6-6	.	CASSYSRQVYEQYF	TGTGCCAGCAGTTACTCGAGACAAGTCTACGAGCAGTACTTC
.	TRBJ2-5	TRBV4-3	TRBD1	CASSLGTGKQETQYF	TGCGCCAGCAGCCTTGGGACAGGGAAACAAGAGACCCAGTACTTC
.	TRBJ2-3	TRBV5-4	.	CASTAGLFSTDTQYF	TGTGCCAGCACCGCGGGACTCTTTAGCACAGATACGCAGTATTTT
.	TRBJ2-3	TRBV18	.	CASSPPTGSTDTQYF	TGTGCCAGCTCACCACCCACAGGATCCACAGATACGCAGTATTTT
.	TRBJ2-5	TRBV29-1	.	CSVVDRIQETQYF	TGCAGCGTTGTGGACAGAATCCAAGAGACCCAGTACTTC
few	TRBJ2-3	TRBV5-1	.	CASSVFGGATTDTQYF	TGCGCCAGCAGCGTTTTCGGAGGGGCGACCACAGATACGCAGTATTTT
.	TRBJ1-1	TRBV5-1	.	CASSLDGNSEAFF	TGCGCCAGCAGCTTGGACGGGAACTCTGAAGCTTTCTTT
.	TRBJ2-1	TRBV6-5	.	CASSSSGVSYNEQFF	TGTGCCAGCAGTTCGAGCGGAGTTTCCTACAATGAGCAGTTCTTC
few	TRBJ1-1	TRBV7-3	TRBD1	CASRSGTGSEAFF	TGTGCCAGCAGATCCGGGACAGGCAGTGAAGCTTTCTTT
.	TRBJ2-3	TRBV19	TRBD2	CASSRTSRALTDTQYF	TGTGCCAGTAGTAGGACTAGCCGAGCCCTCACAGATACGCAGTATTTT
.	TRBJ2-5	TRBV13	.	CASSLSTGRWTQYF	TGTGCCAGCAGCTTAAGTACAGGGCGCTGGACCCAGTACTTC
.	TRBJ1-3	TRBV4-2	.	CASRAVSGNTIYF	TGTGCCAGCAGGGCGGTCTCTGGAAACACCATATATTTT
.	TRBJ2-3	TRBV5-1	TRBD2	CASSSLAGGSTDTQYF	TGCGCCAGCAGCTCATTAGCGGGAGGTAGCACAGATACGCAGTATTTT
.	TRBJ2-3	TRBV10-3	TRBD1	CAIRQGGPDTQYF	TGTGCCATCCGACAGGGGGGCCCAGATACGCAGTATTTT
.	TRBJ2-1	TRBV29-1	TRBD2	CSLRLAGGNEQFF	TGCAGCCTCAGACTAGCGGGGGGTAATGAGCAGTTCTTC
.	TRBJ2-1	TRBV18	TRBD2	CASSPSLADSYNEQFF	TGTGCCAGCTCACCGAGTCTAGCGGACTCCTACAATGAGCAGTTCTTC
few	TRBJ1-1	TRBV28	.	CAGRGVNTEAFF	TGTGCCGGCCGGGGGGTGAACACTGAAGCTTTCTTT
.	TRBJ2-7	TRBV18	TRBD2	CASSLGLAGASYEQYF	TGTGCCAGCTCACTTGGACTAGCGGGAGCCTCCTACGAGCAGTACTTC